This T cell receptor (beta chain) originates from a study of blood T cell repertoires in COVID-19. TCRdb's table, derived via immunoSEQ multiplex PCR, lists solely in-frame clones and lacks some. Of some 83,000 clones in the sample, around 86% were seen once. V lost 8 bases to trimming and J lost 5 bases, with 15 bases between them. CDR3 length: 13 amino acids. Germline loops: CDR1 MNHEY, CDR2 SMNVEV (reference sequence). The sequenced material came from peripheral blood. This TCR was recovered from a man in his fifties with active COVID-19. The rearrangement joins TRBV27 to TRBJ1-2, with a weak D call TRBD1 (5 bases). The CDR3 bases are TGTGCCAGCGGAAAACAGGTGGAGTATGGCTACACCTTC. Translating gives CASGKQVEYGYTF.